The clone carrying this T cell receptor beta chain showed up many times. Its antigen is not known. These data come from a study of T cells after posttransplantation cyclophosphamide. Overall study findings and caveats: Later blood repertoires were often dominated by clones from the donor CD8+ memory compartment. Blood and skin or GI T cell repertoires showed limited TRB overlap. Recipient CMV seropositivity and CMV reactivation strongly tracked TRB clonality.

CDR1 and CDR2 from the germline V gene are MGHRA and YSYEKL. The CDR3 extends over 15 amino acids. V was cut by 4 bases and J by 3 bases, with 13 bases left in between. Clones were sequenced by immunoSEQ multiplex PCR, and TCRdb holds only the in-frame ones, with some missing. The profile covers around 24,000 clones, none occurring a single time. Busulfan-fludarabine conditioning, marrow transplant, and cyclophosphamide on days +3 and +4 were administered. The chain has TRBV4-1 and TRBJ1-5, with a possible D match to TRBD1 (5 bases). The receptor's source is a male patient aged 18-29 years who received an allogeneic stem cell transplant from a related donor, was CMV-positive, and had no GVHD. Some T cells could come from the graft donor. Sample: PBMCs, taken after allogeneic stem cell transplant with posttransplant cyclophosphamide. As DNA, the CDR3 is TGCGCCAGCAGCCTAAACGACAGATACAATCAGCCCCAGCATTTT. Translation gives CASSLNDRYNQPQHF.